The source of this T cell receptor beta chain is a study of blood T cell repertoires in COVID-19. Study overall: Donors in the United States, Italy and Spain gave samples during acute or convalescent COVID-19. From T cells, B-cell-depleted T cells, or PBMCs came the material, which was cDNA or gDNA.

Cohorts were based on clinical histories the participants reported. Data came from immunoSEQ multiplex PCR; TCRdb stores just in-frame clones and leaves some out. The sample holds roughly 400,000 clones, around 90% seen once. Germline CDR1 reads MNHNS; CDR2 reads SASEGT. This CDR3 contains 14 residues. The ends were cut back, 1 base at V and 7 bases at J, with 13 bases in the middle. The sample consisted of PBMCs or T cells enriched from blood (not recorded which). This TCR derives from a woman in her forties with acute COVID-19. The J gene is TRBJ1-1, the V gene TRBV6-1; D is ambiguous. This chain's CDR3 is CASSEGGGLIEAFF. In DNA form, the CDR3 reads TGTGCCAGCAGTGAAGGGGGAGGGTTGATTGAAGCTTTCTTT.